Each of the 19 T cell receptor beta chains below was sequenced from the same sample in a study of blood T cell repertoires in COVID-19 (dated by TCRdb to the early 2020s). The library was made by the immunoSEQ multiplex PCR assay. This immuneACCESS table, as held by TCRdb, lists in-frame sequences with V and J called but not all clones. Of the missing ones, under half trace to an unresolved V gene in checked studies; the others have no known cause. The sample table contains tens of thousands of clones; only one count was recorded for around 84% of them. The ten largest clones capture around 7.4% of the sample. Input material: peripheral blood. All receptors derive from a human donor with active COVID-19. The donor label of this sample is uncertain.

The V gene is TRBV10-3, the J gene TRBJ1-2, with D unclear. The CDR3 length is 14 residues. In germline, CDR1 is ENHRY, CDR2 SYGVKD. The V end lost 0 bases, the J end lost 4 bases, and 9 bases lay between the germline ends. CDR3 amino acids: CAISESTKAYGYTF. For the CDR3, the DNA is TGTGCCATCAGTGAGTCGACTAAGGCCTATGGCTACACCTTC.

This CDR3 reads CASSEAGRQPQHF. The CDR3 DNA sequence: TGTGCCAGCAGCGAGGCGGGGCGTCAGCCCCAGCATTTT. V gene TRBV5-6 combines with J gene TRBJ1-5; possibly TRBD1 for D (5 bases). The V gene lost 4 bases and the J gene lost 6 bases, with 11 bases spanning the gap. This CDR3 region has 13 residues. Germline V gene data show CDR1 as SGHDT and CDR2 as YYEEEE.

The chain links TRBV5-1 to TRBJ2-5, with TRBD1 matching 8 bases. The CDR3 sequence is 16 residues long. Germline V gene lookup returns CDR1 SGHRS and CDR2 YFSETQ. Trimming took 4 bases from V and 1 from J; bases not matched to a gene: 9. The CDR3: CASSPGGAEGQETQYF. The CDR3 DNA reads TGCGCCAGCAGCCCAGGGGGCGCAGAGGGCCAAGAGACCCAGTACTTC.

This CDR3 reads CASSSTGQGVEAFF. In DNA, the CDR3 is TGTGCCAGCAGCTCAACGGGACAGGGGGTTGAAGCTTTCTTT. The rearrangement links TRBV7-3 to TRBJ1-1; 11 bases fit TRBD1. The CDR3 contains 14 residues. J was trimmed by 7 bases and V by 4 bases; bases with no gene match: 5. Germline values: CDR1 SGHTA, CDR2 FQGTGA.

The table lists this clone with a few counts. The V call is TRBV12-3 or TRBV12-4, the J call TRBJ1-2; 7 bases match TRBD1. The trim removed 7 bases at V and 3 bases at J, leaving 2 bases unmatched. The CDR3 sequence is 12 residues long. This CDR3 is CASKQGYYGYTF. The CDR3 DNA reads TGTGCCAGCAAACAGGGGTACTATGGCTACACCTTC.

This clone was counted only a few times. V usage is TRBV7-3 and J usage is TRBJ2-2; 10 bases map to TRBD2. Germline CDR1 and CDR2: SGHTA and FQGTGA. This CDR3 has 17 amino acids. The V gene end was trimmed by 1 base and the J gene end by 0 bases; junction bases not matched to a gene: 2. The chain's CDR3 is CASSLNLAGANTGELFF. CDR3 nucleotide sequence: TGTGCCAGCAGCTTAAACCTAGCGGGGGCGAACACCGGGGAGCTGTTTTTT.

The rearrangement links TRBV2 to TRBJ2-5; TRBD1 is a possible D gene (5 bases). Germline CDR1 and CDR2: SNHLY and FYNNEI. Trimming removed 2 bases from V and 5 bases from J, with 9 bases in between. The CDR3 runs 13 residues. CDR3 region: CASSEQGYETQYF. The CDR3 DNA reads TGTGCCAGCAGTGAACAGGGCTACGAGACCCAGTACTTC.

The chain joins TRBV11-2 to TRBJ1-2; D is ambiguous. Trimming removed 0 bases from V and 3 bases from J, with 11 bases in between. This CDR3 has 15 residues. Germline values: CDR1 SGHAT, CDR2 FQNNGV. CDR3 in amino acids: CASSLDRRTYYGYTF. CDR3 in DNA: TGTGCCAGCAGCTTAGATCGGAGGACTTACTATGGCTACACCTTC.

The genes are TRBV5-4 and TRBJ2-7, with 8 bases aligning to TRBD2. V dropped 4 bases and J dropped 3; count of bases not matched to a gene: 6. This CDR3 is 14 amino acids long. Germline CDR1 and CDR2: SGHNT and YYREEE (reference sequence). CDR3 bases: TGTGCCAGCAGCCCCAGCGGGGGTCGCTACGAGCAGTACTTC. Encoded protein: CASSPSGGRYEQYF.

This clone has a single count. This chain connects TRBV18 to TRBJ2-1, with TRBD2 matching over 11 bases. Germline CDR1 and CDR2: KGHSH and LQKENI. V shed 5 bases, J shed 7 bases, and the junction held 16 bases outside the gene matches. The CDR3 is 18 amino acids. CDR3 sequence: CASSRPNFSGGAKNEQFF. The CDR3 DNA reads TGTGCCAGCTCAAGACCGAACTTTAGCGGGGGGGCAAAGAATGAGCAGTTCTTC.

The chain employs TRBV6-2 or TRBV6-3 and TRBJ2-1, with TRBD2 as a possible D gene (6 bases). The V gene's germline CDR1 is MNHEY and CDR2 SVGEGT. The V end lost 2 bases, the J end lost 5 bases, and 10 bases lay between the germline ends. The CDR3 is 14 amino acids. CDR3 nucleotides: TGTGCCAGCAGTTACCGTGCGGGGAACAATGAGCAGTTCTTC. Amino acid sequence: CASSYRAGNNEQFF.

CDR3 bases: TGCGCCAGCAGCCGACAGGGGGATAATGAGCAGTTCTTC. Translating it yields CASSRQGDNEQFF. This chain connects TRBV5-1 to TRBJ2-1; 9 positions agree with TRBD1. V trimming: 4 bases; J trimming: 7 bases; junction bases outside the gene matches: 3. Looked up from germline, CDR1 is SGHRS and CDR2 is YFSETQ. The CDR3 spans 13 residues.

V usage is TRBV19 and J usage is TRBJ2-1; 13 bases agree with TRBD2. Germline CDR1 is LNHDA and CDR2 is SQIVND (reference sequence). This CDR3 has 16 amino acids. The ends lost 7 bases at V and 0 bases at J; junction bases unmatched: 3. Written as DNA, the CDR3 is TGTGCCAGTACCGGACTAGCGGGGGACTCCTACAATGAGCAGTTCTTC. Amino acid sequence: CASTGLAGDSYNEQFF.

This sequence joins TRBV3-1 (or the pseudogene TRBV3-2) and TRBJ1-3; D is possibly TRBD1 (6 bases). V was cut by 0 bases and J by 4 bases, with 10 bases left in between. Germline CDR1 reads LGHDT; CDR2 reads YNNKEL (reference sequence). CDR3 length: 15 residues. Here the CDR3 reads CASSQDFGQGNTIYF. DNA of the CDR3: TGTGCCAGCAGCCAAGATTTCGGACAGGGAAACACCATATATTTT.

The chain has TRBV6-6 and TRBJ1-1; 8 bases fit TRBD1. V lost 4 bases and J lost 3; bases outside the gene matches: 7. Looked up from germline, CDR1 is MNHNY and CDR2 is SVGAGI (reference sequence). The CDR3 has 15 amino acids. The CDR3 sequence is CASSSPGQVDTEAFF. The CDR3 DNA follows: TGTGCCAGCAGTTCCCCGGGACAGGTAGACACTGAAGCTTTCTTT.

There are a few counts of this clone. This chain connects TRBV5-6 to TRBJ2-1; TRBD2 matches 8 bases. The J segment lost 4 bases and the V segment lost 4 bases, leaving 16 bases of the junction unmatched. Germline-derived CDR1 and CDR2 are SGHDT and YYEEEE. The CDR3 totals 18 residues. The CDR3 bases are TGTGCCAGCAGCCCCCTGTCGAGCGGGGGACCCGGGTACAATGAGCAGTTCTTC. It codes for CASSPLSSGGPGYNEQFF.

CDR3 in DNA: TGTGCCAGCAGTGAAATGGGGGGGGTATCAGGCTACACCTTC. It is translated as CASSEMGGVSGYTF. The chain combines TRBV6-1 with TRBJ1-2; D perhaps matches TRBD1 (5 bases). This CDR3 region has 14 residues. Germline assignment: CDR1 MNHNS and CDR2 SASEGT. V was cut by 2 bases and J by 8 bases, with 15 bases left in between.

The CDR3 bases are TGTGCCTGGAGTGTTATGGAGGGGGCCTATGGCTACACCTTC. This encodes CAWSVMEGAYGYTF. This rearrangement joins TRBV30 to TRBJ1-2; 7 nucleotides align to TRBD1. Germline CDR1 GTSNPN, CDR2 SVGIG (reference sequence). The CDR3 is 14 amino acids. After removal of 0 bases from V and 4 bases from J, the junction contained 5 bases not matched to a gene.

V gene TRBV29-1 combines with J gene TRBJ1-1; 7 nucleotides match TRBD1. The CDR3 is 13 amino acids. V trimming: 7 bases; J trimming: 0 bases; junction bases outside the gene matches: 5. CDR1 and CDR2 from the germline V gene are SQVTM and ANQGSEA. The CDR3 is CSARTGLNTEAFF. DNA of the CDR3: TGCAGCGCCCGGACAGGATTGAACACTGAAGCTTTCTTT.